Here is one T cell receptor (beta chain) with its context. The junction and the germline gene differ at one end; a read error may be behind it. Germline values: CDR1 SEHNR, CDR2 FQNEAQ (reference sequence). CDR3 length: 18 residues. The entry originates in a study of cytomegalovirus exposure and HLA in healthy donors. Both 60 Vbeta primers and 13 Jbeta primers went into the PCR. This table comes from immunoSEQ multiplex PCR, and its TCRdb copy is limited to in-frame clones, with some not included. Here the sample spans 85,000 to 110,000 clones, over 70% being singletons. J is TRBJ2-1 and V is TRBV7-9, with D tentatively TRBD1 (6 bases). The sequencing sample was made of PBMCs. This receptor was identified in a man over 45 in good health and CMV-seropositive. The CDR3 reads CSSSLGQGLPGSYNEQFF. The CDR3 bases are TGTTCCAGCAGCTTAGGCCAGGGGTTACCTGGCTCCTACAATGAGCAGTTCTTC.